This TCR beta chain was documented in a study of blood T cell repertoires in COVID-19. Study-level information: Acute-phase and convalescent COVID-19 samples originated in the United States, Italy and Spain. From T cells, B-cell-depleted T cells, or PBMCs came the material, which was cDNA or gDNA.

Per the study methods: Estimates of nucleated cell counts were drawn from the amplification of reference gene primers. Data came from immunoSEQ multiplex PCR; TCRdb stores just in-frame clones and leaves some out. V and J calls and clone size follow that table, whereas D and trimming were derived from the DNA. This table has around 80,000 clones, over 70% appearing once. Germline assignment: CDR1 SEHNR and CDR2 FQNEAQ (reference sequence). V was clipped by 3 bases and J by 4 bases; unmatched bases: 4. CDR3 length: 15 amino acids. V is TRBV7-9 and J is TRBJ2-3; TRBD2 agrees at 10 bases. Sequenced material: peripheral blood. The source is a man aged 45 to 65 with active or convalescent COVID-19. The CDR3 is CASSFLAGAPDTQYF. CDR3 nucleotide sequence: TGTGCCAGCAGCTTCCTAGCGGGGGCCCCAGATACGCAGTATTTT.